Each of the 4 T cell receptor beta chains below was sequenced from the same sample in a study of neoadjuvant anti-PD-1 for oral cavity cancer. TCRdb's copy holds only in-frame clones and misses some; the assay was immunoSEQ multiplex PCR. The sample lists some 15,000 clones, approximately 73% occurring once. Sample time point: after neoadjuvant nivolumab, at surgical resection. Material: PBMCs, obtained after nivolumab (anti-PD-1) treatment. The receptor set was obtained from a person between 40 and 79 years old with oral cavity squamous cell carcinoma.

The rearrangement links TRBV18 to TRBJ1-2, with 8 bases lining up with TRBD1. Germline V gives CDR1 KGHSH, CDR2 LQKENI. With 4 bases clipped from V and 4 bases from J, the junction kept 8 bases outside the gene matches. This CDR3 region has 15 residues. The CDR3 sequence is CASSQTMDRAYGYTF. The CDR3 DNA sequence: TGTGCCAGCTCACAAACTATGGACAGGGCCTATGGCTACACCTTC.

The chain carries TRBV5-4 and TRBJ1-2; perhaps TRBD1 as D (6 bases). From germline, CDR1 is SGHNT and CDR2 YYREEE (reference sequence). V gave up 4 bases and J gave up 5 bases, with 12 bases separating them. This CDR3 has 13 amino acids. CDR3 nucleotide sequence: TGTGCCAGCAGCCTGGGGGGGCTTTATGGCTACACCTTC. It codes for CASSLGGLYGYTF.

The rearrangement joins TRBV27 to TRBJ1-1; D might be TRBD1 (5 bases). Germline V gene lookup returns CDR1 MNHEY and CDR2 SMNVEV (reference sequence). Trimming removed 8 bases from V and 1 base from J, with 17 bases in between. The CDR3 runs to 15 residues. The CDR3 region is CASDVTGRRNTEAFF. The CDR3 bases are TGTGCCAGCGATGTCACGGGACGCCGGAACACTGAAGCTTTCTTT.

Notes on this clone: Mismatch with germline at one junction end may stem from a read error. The V gene is TRBV27, the J gene TRBJ2-4; D not resolved. Germline assignment: CDR1 MNHEY and CDR2 SMNVEV (reference sequence). The CDR3 covers 10 residues. CDR3 sequence reads: CASGLNIQYF. The CDR3 bases are TGTGCCAGCGGTTTAAACATTCAGTACTTC.